The rows below give T cell receptor beta chains drawn from one sample of a study of radiation and T cells in renal cell carcinoma. Clones were sequenced by immunoSEQ multiplex PCR, and TCRdb holds only the in-frame ones, with some missing. The sample contains around 8,600 clones, less than 70% of which appear only once. Source: tumor tissue, taken from a patient whose treatment was nephrectomy without radiotherapy. The origin of the receptors is a woman in her 70s with renal cell carcinoma. Both conserved end residues are part of each CDR3. D genes are given only for firm matches. Some rows have no size entry. The others give once, few or many, or a class for an expanded clone.

clone_size	v_call	j_call	d_call	cdr3_aa	cdr3_nt
-	TRBV28	TRBJ1-5	TRBD1	CAITGGNQPQHF	TGTGCCATAACAGGGGGCAATCAGCCCCAGCATTTT
few	TRBV7-9	TRBJ1-2	-	CASSSSSSSFGYTF	TGTGCCAGCAGCTCCTCGAGTTCCTCCTTTGGCTACACCTTC
few	TRBV7-8	TRBJ2-1	TRBD2	CASRLGLAGVNNEQFF	TGTGCCAGCAGACTCGGACTAGCGGGGGTTAACAATGAGCAGTTCTTC
-	TRBV11-2	TRBJ2-3	-	CASSSLSNTQYF	TGTGCCAGCAGCTCTTTAAGCAATACGCAGTATTTT
-	TRBV7-8	TRBJ1-1	-	CASSPTELNTEAFF	TGTGCCAGCAGCCCTACGGAATTGAACACTGAAGCTTTCTTT
-	TRBV9	TRBJ1-5	TRBD1	CASSVRQGTISNQPQHF	TGTGCCAGCAGCGTGAGACAGGGGACGATTAGCAATCAGCCCCAGCATTTT
-	TRBV11-3	TRBJ2-1	TRBD2	CASSFSGDIYNEQFF	TGTGCCAGCAGCTTTAGCGGGGACATTTACAATGAGCAGTTCTTC
few	TRBV2	TRBJ1-3	-	CASSETPTGLGNTIYF	TGTGCCAGCAGTGAAACCCCTACAGGGCTTGGAAACACCATATATTTT
few	TRBV7-6	TRBJ1-1	TRBD1	CASSPRRGDSLTFF	TGTGCCAGCAGCCCCCGTAGAGGGGACAGCTTGACTTTCTTT
-	TRBV15	TRBJ1-2	TRBD1	CATSRDRGLGGYTF	TGTGCCACCAGCAGAGATAGGGGGCTAGGTGGCTACACCTTC
medium-sized	TRBV7-3	TRBJ2-7	TRBD1	CASSSDRGAHEQYF	TGTGCCAGCAGCTCCGACAGGGGCGCACACGAGCAGTACTTC
medium-sized	TRBV2	TRBJ1-1	-	CASSILGIDTEAFF	-
-	TRBV29-1	TRBJ2-1	TRBD1	CSVRGQGASNEQFF	TGCAGCGTTAGGGGACAGGGGGCCAGCAATGAGCAGTTCTTC
-	TRBV11-3	TRBJ1-1	TRBD1	CALPDREEAFF	TGTGCCTTACCGGACAGGGAAGAAGCTTTCTTT
few	TRBV2	TRBJ2-1	-	CAGGRGVNNEQFF	TGTGCCGGAGGGAGAGGGGTCAACAATGAGCAGTTCTTC
few	TRBV7-3	TRBJ1-2	-	CASSLGMGLHRNGYTF	TGTGCCAGCAGCTTAGGAATGGGACTTCACCGGAATGGCTACACCTTC
-	TRBV7-9	TRBJ2-7	-	CASSKKSAGDNYEQYF	TGTGCCAGCAGCAAAAAGAGCGCAGGGGATAACTACGAGCAGTACTTC
-	TRBV19	TRBJ2-1	TRBD2	CASSTRTSGGEYNEQFF	TGTGCCAGTAGTACCCGGACTAGCGGGGGGGAATACAATGAGCAGTTCTTC
-	TRBV7-8	TRBJ1-1	-	CASNLGGNTEAFF	TGTGCCAGCAATCTTGGGGGGAACACTGAAGCTTTCTTT
-	TRBV19	TRBJ1-5	-	CASSNSIRGGGNQPQHF	TGTGCCAGTAGTAACAGCATTAGGGGTGGGGGCAATCAGCCCCAGCATTTT
-	TRBV5-6	TRBJ2-6	-	CASSLRGTPSGANVLTF	TGTGCCAGCAGCTTGCGGGGCACCCCCTCTGGGGCCAACGTCCTGACTTTC
-	TRBV4-1	TRBJ2-1	TRBD2	CASSRASGRTYNEQFF	TGCGCCAGCAGCCGGGCTAGCGGGAGAACCTACAATGAGCAGTTCTTC
-	TRBV5-4	TRBJ1-2	-	CASSLGRGATNYGYTF	TGTGCCAGCAGCTTGGGACGGGGGGCTACTAACTATGGCTACACCTTC
few	TRBV7-9	TRBJ1-2	-	CASSPPIDRVYGYTF	TGTGCCAGCAGCCCACCTATTGATAGGGTCTATGGCTACACCTTC
-	TRBV19	TRBJ2-1	TRBD2	CASSIKVLAGRGSNEQFF	TGTGCCAGTAGTATAAAAGTCCTAGCGGGGCGGGGCAGTAATGAGCAGTTCTTC
-	TRBV11-2	TRBJ2-7	-	CASSPSRAPYEQYF	TGTGCCAGCAGCCCCTCCAGGGCTCCCTACGAGCAGTACTTC
-	TRBV5-4	TRBJ1-2	-	CASSFPQGVDYGYTF	TGTGCCAGCAGCTTCCCTCAGGGAGTGGACTATGGCTACACCTTC
-	TRBV7-9	TRBJ2-3	TRBD2	CASSSISGGEDTQYF	TGTGCCAGCAGCTCCATTAGCGGGGGGGAGGATACGCAGTATTTT
-	TRBV5-6	TRBJ1-4	TRBD1	CASSTGDPGRGATNEKLFF	TGTGCCAGCAGCACCGGGGACCCGGGCAGGGGGGCAACTAATGAAAAACTGTTTTTT
-	TRBV5-6	TRBJ2-7	-	CASSLGWNEQYF	TGTGCCAGCAGCTTGGGCTGGAACGAGCAGTACTTC
few	TRBV25-1	TRBJ2-1	-	CASSQTSPDQFF	TGTGCCAGCAGCCAGACCTCCCCGGACCAGTTCTTC
-	TRBV6-1	TRBJ1-1	-	CASPDLKGTEAFF	TGTGCCAGCCCTGACTTGAAGGGCACTGAAGCTTTCTTT
-	TRBV27	TRBJ1-1	-	CASSLARQGTEAFF	TGTGCCAGCAGTTTGGCTCGGCAGGGGACTGAAGCTTTCTTT